A single sample gave rise to the 9 T cell receptor beta chains below, sequenced in a study of regulatory T cells in long-lasting Graves disease (dated by TCRdb to about 2021). This specimen's time point label, interpreted: persistent/refractory GD, antithyroid drugs over 5 years with positive TRAb. For both TCR sequencing and RNA sequencing, RNA was extracted from PBMCs in TRIzol. The library was built by means of multiplex PCR. The listed sequencing device is Illumina HiSeq 4000. CDR3 regions were amplified by Arm-PCR with iRepertoire HTBI primers to construct TCR beta libraries. TCRdb's own reprocessing of the public reads used fastp at Q25 and MiXCR and kept productive beta chains. CDR3 protein sequences are deduplicated, and each keeps its most common genes and DNA. The table for this sample lists hundreds of thousands of distinct CDR3 sequences; around 20% of them were counted only once. The ten biggest clones cover around 30% of the sample.

This specimen consisted of peripheral blood mononuclear cells (PBMCs), obtained when the disease was refractory, from a patient treated with antithyroid drugs. All receptors come from a female donor with Graves disease.

CDR3 residues: CASSLLDRGFFYEQYF. The CDR3 coding sequence is TGTGCCAGCAGCTTACTGGACAGGGGGTTTTTCTACGAGCAGTACTTC. The chain links TRBV5-5 to TRBJ2-7, with 10 bases aligning to TRBD1. Germline CDR1 reads SGHKS; CDR2 reads YYEKEE (reference sequence). CDR3 length equals 16 residues. V was pared by 2 bases and J by 3 bases, with 8 bases of the junction left unmatched.

This clonotype occurred many times. The chain uses TRBV6-1 and TRBJ1-5, with TRBD1 as a possible D gene (5 bases). The germline V gene has CDR1 MNHNS and CDR2 SASEGT. Trimming shortened V by 3 bases and J by 4 bases, and 7 bases separated the two germline ends. The CDR3 runs to 13 residues. The CDR3 here is CASSDRVNQPQHF. For the CDR3, the DNA is TGTGCCAGCAGTGACAGGGTAAATCAGCCCCAGCATTTT.

This clonotype was observed at least ten times. The chain employs TRBV15 and TRBJ1-5, with D possibly matching TRBD1 (5 bases). V dropped 5 bases and J dropped 5 bases, with 19 bases sitting between them. From germline, CDR1 is LNHNV and CDR2 YYDKDF (reference sequence). The CDR3 loop spans 16 amino acids. The CDR3 DNA sequence: TGTGCCACCAGCCAAGGCCTAGGGGAAGATGATCAGCCCCAGCATTTT. Protein product: CATSQGLGEDDQPQHF. The whole variable domain, filled in from reference TRBV15 and TRBJ1-5, reads DAMVIQNPRYQVTQFGKPVTLSCSQTLNHNVMYWYQQKSSQAPKLLFHYYDKDFNNEADTPDNFQSRRPNTSFCFLDIRSPGLGDTAMYLCATSQGLGEDDQPQHFGDGTRLSIL.

This clonotype was detected only a few times. This chain connects TRBV7-9 to TRBJ1-2; the D gene is possibly TRBD1 (5 bases). The CDR3 length is 15 residues. With 1 base removed from V and 3 bases from J, the gap between germline ends came to 12 bases. From germline, CDR1 is SEHNR and CDR2 FQNEAQ (reference sequence). CDR3 nucleotide sequence: TGTGCCAGCAGCTTAGAGGGCAGGGCTTACTATGGCTACACCTTC. Amino acid sequence: CASSLEGRAYYGYTF.

The sample holds a few counts of this clonotype. The gene calls are TRBV30 and TRBJ2-2, with 8 bases matching TRBD2. The germline CDR1 and CDR2 sequences are GTSNPN and SVGIG (reference sequence). V was pared by 3 bases and J by 5 bases, with 8 bases of the junction left unmatched. This CDR3 is built from 15 residues. The CDR3 region is CAWRDRGGGTGELFF. The CDR3 DNA reads TGTGCCTGGAGGGACCGGGGGGGCGGAACCGGGGAGCTGTTTTTT.

This clonotype was detected only a few times. V and J are TRBV7-4 and TRBJ2-5, with D perhaps matching TRBD1 (8 bases). The CDR3 loop spans 17 amino acids. The germline V gene encodes CDR1 SGHVT and CDR2 SQSDAQ. Trimming stripped 6 bases from V and 3 bases from J, with 23 bases between. The CDR3 nucleotides are TGTGCCAGCAGACGACAGGGGAGGGAACTAGTTGAAGAGACCCAGTACTTC. This sequence encodes CASRRQGRELVEETQYF.

This clonotype was recorded at least ten times. V gene TRBV6-1 combines with J gene TRBJ1-2, with D uncertain. CDR1 MNHNS and CDR2 SASEGT come from the germline V gene. This CDR3 region has 11 residues. The ends were cut back, 2 bases at V and 12 bases at J, with 10 bases in the middle. CDR3: CASSEPPDDTF. CDR3 bases: TGTGCCAGCAGTGAACCCCCCGACGACACCTTC.

This clonotype was found many times. This rearrangement joins TRBV18 to TRBJ1-1, with TRBD1 matching 7 bases. From germline, CDR1 is KGHSH and CDR2 LQKENI. Losses at the gene ends were 8 bases for V and 3 bases for J; bases not matched to a gene: 9. CDR3 length: 14 amino acids. The DNA for the CDR3 is TGTGCCAGCAGCCCACGACAGGGATACACTGAAGCTTTCTTT. Encoded protein: CASSPRQGYTEAFF.

This clonotype appeared many times. This chain connects TRBV7-9 to TRBJ1-1; D not certain. Trimming shortened V by 5 bases and J by 0 bases, and 7 bases separated the two germline ends. The CDR3 extends over 13 amino acids. The V gene's germline CDR1 is SEHNR and CDR2 FQNEAQ (reference sequence). The CDR3 DNA follows: TGTGCCAGCAGCCCGTATTTGAACACTGAAGCTTTCTTT. This sequence encodes CASSPYLNTEAFF.